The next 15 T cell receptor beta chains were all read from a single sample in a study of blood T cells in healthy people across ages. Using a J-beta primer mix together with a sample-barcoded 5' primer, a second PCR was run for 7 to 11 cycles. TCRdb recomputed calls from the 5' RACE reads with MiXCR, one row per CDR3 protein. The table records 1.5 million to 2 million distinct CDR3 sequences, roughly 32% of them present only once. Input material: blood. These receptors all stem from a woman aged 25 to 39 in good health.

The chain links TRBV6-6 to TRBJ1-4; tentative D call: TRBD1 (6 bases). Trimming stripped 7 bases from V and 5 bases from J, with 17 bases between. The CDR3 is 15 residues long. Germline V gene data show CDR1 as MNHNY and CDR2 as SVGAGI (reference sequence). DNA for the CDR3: TGTGCCAGCACTAAGGCGGGGCAGGGGAATGAAAAACTGTTTTTT. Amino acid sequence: CASTKAGQGNEKLFF.

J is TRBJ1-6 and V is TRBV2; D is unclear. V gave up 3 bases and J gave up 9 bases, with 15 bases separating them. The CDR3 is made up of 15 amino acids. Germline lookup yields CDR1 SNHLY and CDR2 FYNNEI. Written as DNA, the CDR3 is TGTGCCAGCAGTGATAGGCGGGTTGGCCTTTCACCCCTCCACTTT. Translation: CASSDRRVGLSPLHF.

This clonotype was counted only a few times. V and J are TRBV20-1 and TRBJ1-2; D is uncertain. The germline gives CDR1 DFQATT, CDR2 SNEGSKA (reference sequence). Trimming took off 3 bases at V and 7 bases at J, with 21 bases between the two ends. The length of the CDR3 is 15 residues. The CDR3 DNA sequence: TGCAGTGCTAGGGGTAGGGATAGAGGTATAGGTGGCTACACCTTC. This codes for CSARGRDRGIGGYTF.

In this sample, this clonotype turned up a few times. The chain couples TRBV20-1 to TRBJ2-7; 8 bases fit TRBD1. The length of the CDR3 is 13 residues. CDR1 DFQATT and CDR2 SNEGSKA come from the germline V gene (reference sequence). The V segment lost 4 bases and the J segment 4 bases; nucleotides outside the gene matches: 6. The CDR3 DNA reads TGCAGTGCTACCTCGGACAGGGTTTACGAGCAGTACTTC. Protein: CSATSDRVYEQYF.

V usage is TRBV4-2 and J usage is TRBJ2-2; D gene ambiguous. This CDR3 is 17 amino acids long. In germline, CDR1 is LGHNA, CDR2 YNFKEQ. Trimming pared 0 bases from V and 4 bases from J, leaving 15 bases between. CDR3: CASSQDGRVRPTGELFF. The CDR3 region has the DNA TGTGCCAGCAGCCAAGATGGCCGGGTGCGCCCCACCGGGGAGCTGTTTTTT.

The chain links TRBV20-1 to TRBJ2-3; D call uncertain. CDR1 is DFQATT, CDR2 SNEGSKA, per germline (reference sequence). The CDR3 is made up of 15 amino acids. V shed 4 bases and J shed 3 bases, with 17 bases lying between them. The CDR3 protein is CSAKDSIVVTDTQYF. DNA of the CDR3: TGCAGTGCTAAAGATTCGATAGTAGTTACAGATACGCAGTATTTT.

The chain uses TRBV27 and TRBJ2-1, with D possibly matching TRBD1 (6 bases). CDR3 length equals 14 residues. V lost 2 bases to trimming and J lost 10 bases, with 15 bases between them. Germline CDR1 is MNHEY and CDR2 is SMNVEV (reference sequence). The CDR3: CASSLDRIANEQFF. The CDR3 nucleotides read TGTGCCAGCAGTTTAGACAGGATTGCTAACGAGCAGTTCTTC.

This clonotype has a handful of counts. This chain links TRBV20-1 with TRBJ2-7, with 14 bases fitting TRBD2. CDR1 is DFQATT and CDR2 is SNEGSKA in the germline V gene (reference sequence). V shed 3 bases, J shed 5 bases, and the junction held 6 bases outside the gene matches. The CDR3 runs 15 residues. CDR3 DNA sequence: TGCAGTGCTAGTGTTAGACTAGCGGGGGGGAACGAGCAGTACTTC. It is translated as CSASVRLAGGNEQYF.

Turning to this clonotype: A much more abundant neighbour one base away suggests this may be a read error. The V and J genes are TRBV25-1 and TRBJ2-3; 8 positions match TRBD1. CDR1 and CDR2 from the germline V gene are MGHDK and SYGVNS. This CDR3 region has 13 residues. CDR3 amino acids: CASHRGSTGTQYF. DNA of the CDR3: TGTGCCAGCCACAGGGGGAGCACAGGTACGCAGTATTTT.

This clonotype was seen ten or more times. The CDR3 spells CSVVKREGTSEQFF. For the CDR3, the DNA is TGCAGCGTTGTGAAGCGGGAGGGTACTAGTGAGCAGTTCTTC. This chain connects TRBV29-1 to TRBJ2-1; 10 nucleotides match TRBD2. CDR1 is SQVTM, CDR2 ANQGSEA, per germline. The CDR3 sequence is 14 residues long. V gave up 4 bases and J gave up 9 bases; unmatched junction bases: 9.

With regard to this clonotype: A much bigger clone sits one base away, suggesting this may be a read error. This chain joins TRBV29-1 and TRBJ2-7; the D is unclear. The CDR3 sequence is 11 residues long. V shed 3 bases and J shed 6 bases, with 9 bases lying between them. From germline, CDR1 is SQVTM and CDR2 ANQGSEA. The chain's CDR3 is CSVDAVIEQYF. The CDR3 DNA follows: TGCAGCGTTGACGCGGTTATCGAGCAGTACTTC.

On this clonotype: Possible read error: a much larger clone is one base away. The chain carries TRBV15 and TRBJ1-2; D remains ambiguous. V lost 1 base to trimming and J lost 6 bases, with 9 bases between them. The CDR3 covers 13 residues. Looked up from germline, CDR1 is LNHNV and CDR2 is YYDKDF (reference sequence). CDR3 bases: TGTGCCACCAGCAGAGCACTGAGGGATGGCTACACCTTC. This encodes CATSRALRDGYTF.

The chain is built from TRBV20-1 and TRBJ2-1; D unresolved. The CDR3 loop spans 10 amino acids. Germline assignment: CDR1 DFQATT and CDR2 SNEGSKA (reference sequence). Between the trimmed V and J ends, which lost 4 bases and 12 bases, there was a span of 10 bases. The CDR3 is CSANNDGQFF. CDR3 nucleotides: TGCAGTGCTAACAATGATGGGCAGTTCTTC.

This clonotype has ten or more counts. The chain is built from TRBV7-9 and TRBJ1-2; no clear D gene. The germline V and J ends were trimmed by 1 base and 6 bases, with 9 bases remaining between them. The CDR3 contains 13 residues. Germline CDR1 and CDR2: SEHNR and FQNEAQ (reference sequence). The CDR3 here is CASSLGAANGYTF. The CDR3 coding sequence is TGTGCCAGCAGCTTAGGGGCTGCGAATGGCTACACCTTC. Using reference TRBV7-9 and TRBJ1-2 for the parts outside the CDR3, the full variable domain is DTGVSQNPRHKITKRGQNVTFRCDPISEHNRLYWYRQTLGQGPEFLTYFQNEAQLEKSRLLSDRFSAERPKGSFSTLEIQRTEQGDSAMYLCASSLGAANGYTFGSGTRLTVV.

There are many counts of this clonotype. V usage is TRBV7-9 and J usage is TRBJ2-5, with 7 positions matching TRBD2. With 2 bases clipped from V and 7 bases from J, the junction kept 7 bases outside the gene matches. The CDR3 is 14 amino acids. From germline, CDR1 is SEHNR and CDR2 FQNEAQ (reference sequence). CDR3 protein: CASSLSQRGGTQYF. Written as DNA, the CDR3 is TGTGCCAGCAGCTTAAGCCAGCGGGGAGGGACCCAGTACTTC.